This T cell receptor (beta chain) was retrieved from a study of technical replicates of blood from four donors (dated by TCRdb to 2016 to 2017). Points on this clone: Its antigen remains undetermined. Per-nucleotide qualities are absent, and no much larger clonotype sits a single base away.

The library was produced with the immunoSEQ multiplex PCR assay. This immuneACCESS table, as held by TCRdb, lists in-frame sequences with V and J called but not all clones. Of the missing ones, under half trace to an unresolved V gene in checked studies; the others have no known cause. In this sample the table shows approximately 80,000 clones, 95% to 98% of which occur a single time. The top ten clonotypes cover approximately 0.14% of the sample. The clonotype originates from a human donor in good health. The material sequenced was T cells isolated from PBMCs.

The CDR3 loop reads CATSMGGWSYEQYF. The sequenced DNA is TGTGCCACTTCTATGGGAGGTTGGAGCTACGAGCAGTACTTC. The chain links TRBV19 with TRBJ2-7; TRBD2 is a possible D gene, resting on 6 matching bases. V loses 10 bases, J loses 3 bases, and the germline ends lie 19 bases apart. Measured from the cysteine to the phenylalanine, the CDR3 is 14 residues long. The entry retains the CDR3 DNA only, 42 bases that are in frame from base 1. Via the germline V gene (reference sequence), CDR1 is LNHDA and CDR2 SQIVND.